The rows below give T cell receptor beta chains drawn from one sample of a study of TIL therapy for anti-PD-1-resistant metastatic lung cancer. Clones were sequenced by immunoSEQ multiplex PCR, and TCRdb holds only the in-frame ones, with some missing. This table holds 45,000 to 60,000 clones, 65% to 80% found once. Specimen: blood, collected at baseline. These receptor sequences come from a woman aged 30 to 85 with non-small cell lung cancer. Both conserved end residues are trimmed from each CDR3. Clone size is given for some rows only: seen once, a few or many times, or a class if the clone is expanded.

TRBV6-5	once	TRBJ2-2	ASSYFYGTGELF
TRBV14	NA	TRBJ2-1	ASSQRASWTAGEQF
TRBV19	NA	TRBJ1-5	ASSIVEQNQPQH
TRBV14	few	TRBJ1-2	ASSHTGGSYGYT
TRBV5-1	NA	TRBJ1-2	ARAPLQGGYNGYT
TRBV7-9	medium-sized	TRBJ2-7	ASSLAGLGEQY
TRBV15	NA	TRBJ2-5	ATSRGRGTTGETQY
TRBV28	NA	TRBJ1-1	ASKGQGQERFRGTEAF
TRBV5-1	NA	TRBJ2-3	ASSLVTRAWEGTDTQY
TRBV9	NA	TRBJ2-5	ASSTHSGGADQETQY
TRBV6-5	few	TRBJ2-7	ASSYRAGGSYEQY
TRBV5-6	NA	TRBJ2-3	ASSLVAGEDTQY
TRBV18	NA	TRBJ2-5	ASSGSGGRQETQY
TRBV18	NA	TRBJ2-5	ASSPTRQGSETQY
TRBV5-4	NA	TRBJ2-1	ASSLKGGLGYNEQF
TRBV6-6	NA	TRBJ2-2	ASSLLDTGELF
TRBV16	NA	TRBJ2-7	ASSLWDRVGSYEQY
TRBV7-9	NA	TRBJ1-1	ASSHLLANTEAF
TRBV9	NA	TRBJ2-5	ASSPGLAGAETQY
TRBV2	NA	TRBJ2-1	ASSEASGSGFGYNEQF
TRBV29-1	NA	TRBJ1-1	SVDQGNTEAF
TRBV19	NA	TRBJ2-6	ASRPGNSGANVLT
TRBV6-5	NA	TRBJ1-5	ASSYGRGGGNQPQH
TRBV19	NA	TRBJ1-2	ASSLGGGNLYGYT
TRBV7-6	NA	TRBJ1-1	ASSRGGANTEAF
TRBV4-2	NA	TRBJ2-1	ASSRTGNEQF
TRBV15	NA	TRBJ2-7	TTGGREGSYEQY
TRBV11-3	NA	TRBJ2-2	ASSLDGLRGTGELF
TRBV5-4	NA	TRBJ2-7	ASSLNSLWEQY
TRBV9	NA	TRBJ1-2	ASSASGSSYGYT
TRBV7-2	NA	TRBJ2-1	ASSLLTGLGIEQF
TRBV29-1	NA	TRBJ1-1	SVDILNTEAF